This TCR beta chain was obtained from a study of blood T cell repertoires in COVID-19. Whole-study context: Acute and convalescent COVID-19 specimens originated in the United States, Italy and Spain. The analysed material was cDNA or gDNA that came from T cells, B-cell-depleted T cells, or PBMCs.

Germline V lookup: CDR1 ENHRY, CDR2 SYGVKD. V was shortened by 10 bases and J by 8 bases, with 20 bases between the two germline ends. The CDR3 covers 13 residues. Source study methods: Estimation of nucleated cell counts relied on the amplification of reference gene primers. The assay was immunoSEQ multiplex PCR, and TCRdb's table has in-frame clones only and misses some. That table gives V, J and clone size, and the DNA gave D and trimming. Among approximately 310,000 clones, roughly 91% were seen once, and the ten largest hold 1%. The V call is TRBV10-3, the J call TRBJ1-2; D is perhaps TRBD1 (6 bases). Sequences were obtained from peripheral blood. The clonotype comes from a man aged 45-65 years with active or convalescent COVID-19. The CDR3 nucleotides are TGTGCCACCTTAAACAACAGGGCAGGAGGCTACACCTTC. This translates into CATLNNRAGGYTF.